Reported below is one T cell receptor (beta chain). No antigen is known for it. Patients had resection in Japan or China between about 2013 and 2018. The sample comes from a study of immune evolution from preneoplasia to lung adenocarcinoma. Study as a whole: HLA loss of heterozygosity: about 7% AIS, about 15% MIA, about 32% ADC, none AAH. Findings and caveats of the study: Normal lung had the highest top T cell clone frequencies. Normal lung had highest clonality; later lesions appeared denser, more diverse.

Method: immunoSEQ multiplex PCR; TCRdb's copy keeps in-frame clones and lacks some. The table includes some 6,100 clones, approximately 88% detected once. The CDR3 has 12 residues. With 6 bases removed from V and 5 bases from J, the gap between germline ends came to 11 bases. CDR1 SGHDT and CDR2 YYEEEE come from the germline V gene. This TCR was recovered from a donor at least 70 years old with lung adenocarcinoma. This rearrangement joins TRBV5-6 to TRBJ1-1; D remains unclear. The sequencing input was FFPE lung adenocarcinoma in situ tissue. Here the CDR3 DNA reads TGTGCCAGCACCTCCATGGGGACTGAAGCTTTCTTT. It is translated as CASTSMGTEAFF.